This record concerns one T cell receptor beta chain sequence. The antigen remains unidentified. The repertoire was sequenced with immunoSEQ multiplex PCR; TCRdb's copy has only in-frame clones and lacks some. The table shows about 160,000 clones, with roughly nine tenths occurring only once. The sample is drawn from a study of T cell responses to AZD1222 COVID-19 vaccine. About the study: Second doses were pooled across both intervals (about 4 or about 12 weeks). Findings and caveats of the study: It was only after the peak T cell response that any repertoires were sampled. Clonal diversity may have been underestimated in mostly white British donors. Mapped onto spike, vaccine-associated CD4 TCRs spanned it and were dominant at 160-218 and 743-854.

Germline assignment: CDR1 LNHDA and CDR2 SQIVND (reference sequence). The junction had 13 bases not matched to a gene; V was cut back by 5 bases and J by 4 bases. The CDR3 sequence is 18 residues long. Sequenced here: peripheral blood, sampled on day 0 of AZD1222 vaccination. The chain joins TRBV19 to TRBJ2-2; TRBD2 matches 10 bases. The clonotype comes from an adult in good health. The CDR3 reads CASSLLAGLSKGTGELFF. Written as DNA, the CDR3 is TGTGCCAGTAGTTTACTAGCGGGGCTATCAAAGGGCACCGGGGAGCTGTTTTTT.